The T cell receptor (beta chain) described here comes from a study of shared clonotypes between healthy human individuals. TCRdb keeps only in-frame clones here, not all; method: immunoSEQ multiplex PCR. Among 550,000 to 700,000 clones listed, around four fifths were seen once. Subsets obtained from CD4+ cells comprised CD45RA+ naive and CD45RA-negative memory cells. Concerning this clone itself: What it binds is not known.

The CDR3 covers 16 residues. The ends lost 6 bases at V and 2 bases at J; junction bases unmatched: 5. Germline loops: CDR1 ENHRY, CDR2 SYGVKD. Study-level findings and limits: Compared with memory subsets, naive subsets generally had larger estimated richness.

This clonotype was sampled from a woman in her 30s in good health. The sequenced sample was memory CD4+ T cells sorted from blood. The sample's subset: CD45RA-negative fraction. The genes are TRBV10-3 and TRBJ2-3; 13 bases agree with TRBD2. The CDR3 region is CAISPTSGRATDTQYF. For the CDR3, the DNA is TGTGCCATCAGCCCCACTAGCGGGAGGGCCACAGATACGCAGTATTTT.